Below are 10 T cell receptor beta chains sequenced from a single sample in a study of graft-versus-host responses after intestinal transplantation. Profiled with immunoSEQ multiplex PCR; TCRdb holds only in-frame clones, not every one. Of 65,000 to 85,000 clones in the sample, around nine tenths were seen once. The sequenced sample was bone marrow, obtained nearly 750 days after intestinal transplantation. These receptors were obtained from a human patient who received an intestinal transplant, so some T cells may come from the graft donor.

In this sample, this clone turned up once. This chain joins TRBV11-2 and TRBJ2-7; maybe TRBD1 (6 bases). Per germline, CDR1 SGHAT and CDR2 FQNNGV. V lost 3 bases and J lost 6, with 12 bases in between. This CDR3 is built from 13 residues. The CDR3 nucleotides are TGTGCCAGCAGCTTGCCCGGGGACATCGAGCAGTACTTC. It encodes CASSLPGDIEQYF. Drawing the rest from reference TRBV11-2 and TRBJ2-7, the complete variable domain is EAGVAQSPRYKIIEKRQSVAFWCNPISGHATLYWYQQILGQGPKLLIQFQNNGVVDDSQLPKDRFSAERLKGVDSTLKIQPAKLEDSAVYLCASSLPGDIEQYFGPGTRLTVT.

The chain links TRBV6-5 to TRBJ2-3; 11 bases match TRBD2. The CDR3 has 15 residues. With 6 bases clipped from V and 2 bases from J, the junction kept 4 bases outside the gene matches. Looked up from germline, CDR1 is MNHEY and CDR2 is SVGAGI. CDR3 residues: CASRTSGADTDTQYF. CDR3 nucleotide sequence: TGTGCCAGCAGGACTAGCGGGGCAGACACAGATACGCAGTATTTT.

This clone was recorded a few times. The chain has TRBV20-1 and TRBJ1-2; no clear D. This CDR3 is 11 amino acids long. The germline V and J ends were trimmed by 3 bases and 5 bases, with 7 bases remaining between them. Germline CDR1 reads DFQATT; CDR2 reads SNEGSKA (reference sequence). CDR3 residues: CSASQTYGYTF. In DNA form, the CDR3 reads TGCAGTGCTAGCCAGACATATGGCTACACCTTC.

The J gene is TRBJ1-2, the V gene TRBV5-6; D is uncertain. The CDR3 length is 14 residues. The V end lost 0 bases, the J end lost 0 bases, and 6 bases lay between the germline ends. In germline, CDR1 is SGHDT, CDR2 YYEEEE. In DNA, the CDR3 is TGTGCCAGCAGCTTGGGAGCGTCTAACTATGGCTACACCTTC. As protein: CASSLGASNYGYTF.

This clone occurred once. This chain uses TRBV6-1 with TRBJ1-1; D possibly corresponds to TRBD1 (6 bases). With 3 bases removed from V and 1 base from J, the gap between germline ends came to 15 bases. This CDR3 spans 16 amino acids. Germline V gene sequence: CDR1 MNHNS, CDR2 SASEGT. CDR3 coding DNA: TGTGCCAGCAGTGACCTACCCCGGGACACGAACACTGAAGCTTTCTTT. The encoded protein is CASSDLPRDTNTEAFF.

As to this clone: The same CDR3 is also encoded by other DNA sequences in this sample. The chain combines TRBV7-9 with TRBJ1-1; D remains ambiguous. Looked up from germline, CDR1 is SEHNR and CDR2 is FQNEAQ (reference sequence). This CDR3 has 13 amino acids. Trimming pared 1 base from V and 1 base from J, leaving 4 bases between. The chain's CDR3 is CASSLVGNTEAFF. CDR3 nucleotides: TGTGCCAGCAGCTTAGTGGGGAACACTGAAGCTTTCTTT.

This clone was seen just once. The chain joins TRBV7-7 to TRBJ2-7; D gene unclear. The CDR3 runs 13 residues. V lost 2 bases and J lost 0, with 5 bases in between. CDR1 and CDR2 from the germline V gene are SSHAT and FNYEAQ (reference sequence). The CDR3 region has the DNA TGTGCCAGCAGCTTATCGACCTCCTACGAGCAGTACTTC. Translated, it gives CASSLSTSYEQYF.

The V gene is TRBV6-6, the J gene TRBJ2-3; TRBD1 matches at 7 bases. The junction had 5 bases not matched to a gene; V was cut back by 7 bases and J by 1 base. Germline V gene data show CDR1 as MNHNY and CDR2 as SVGAGI (reference sequence). This CDR3 is 14 amino acids long. The CDR3 bases are TGTGCCAGCATAGGCACAGGGGGCACAGATACGCAGTATTTT. Its translation is CASIGTGGTDTQYF.

V usage is TRBV11-2 and J usage is TRBJ1-1; 7 nucleotides line up with TRBD1. V trimming: 1 base; J trimming: 3 bases; junction bases outside the gene matches: 5. This CDR3 spans 15 amino acids. Germline V gene sequence: CDR1 SGHAT, CDR2 FQNNGV. The CDR3 coding sequence is TGTGCCAGCAGCTTAGGGGACAGTTCATACACTGAAGCTTTCTTT. Its protein is CASSLGDSSYTEAFF.

The gene calls are TRBV6-1 and TRBJ2-7; D unclear. Germline CDR1 is MNHNS and CDR2 is SASEGT. CDR3 length: 12 amino acids. Deletions cut 4 bases from V and 3 bases from J, with 7 bases between. CDR3 DNA: TGTGCCAGCAGTGGGCCTGTCTACGAGCAGTACTTC. It specifies CASSGPVYEQYF.